A selection of T cell receptor beta chains follows, all from one sample in a study of T cells and copy number aberrations in small-cell lung cancer. Repertoires were generated with immunoSEQ multiplex PCR, while TCRdb's copy carries only in-frame clones and drops some. The table has 7,000 or so clones, approximately 80% seen once. The source material was normal tissue next to the tumor. The receptors originated from a woman aged 50 to 60 with small cell lung cancer. CDR3s include the opening cysteine and the closing phenylalanine or tryptophan. Each record gives: D gene, CDR3 length, V gene, J gene, clone size, CDR3 protein, CDR3 DNA. D genes are given only for firm matches. The size of a clone is reported for some rows only, either as once, few or many, or as a class for expanded clones.

>-|12|TRBV7-9|TRBJ2-1|-
CASSFYGTEQFF
TGTGCCAGCAGCTTTTACGGGACAGAGCAGTTCTTC
>-|13|TRBV29-1|TRBJ2-2|few
CSVGGRYTGELFF
TGCAGCGTCGGGGGGCGGTACACCGGGGAGCTGTTTTTT
>-|14|TRBV9|TRBJ1-1|-
CASSVATTGAEAFF
TGTGCCAGCAGCGTAGCTACGACAGGTGCTGAAGCTTTCTTT
>TRBD1|14|TRBV10-1|TRBJ2-5|once
CASSERDRGETQYF
TGCGCCAGCAGTGAACGGGACAGGGGGGAGACCCAGTACTTC
>-|15|TRBV7-8|TRBJ2-1|once
CASSLTLLGHNEQFF
TGTGCCAGCAGCTTGACCCTCCTAGGGCACAATGAGCAGTTCTTC
>-|14|TRBV19|TRBJ1-4|-
CASTQGGGVEKLFF
TGTGCCAGTACCCAAGGGGGTGGTGTTGAAAAACTGTTTTTT
>-|15|TRBV2|TRBJ2-2|once
CASRRGRGSTGELFF
TGTGCCAGCAGGAGGGGAAGGGGTAGTACCGGGGAGCTGTTTTTT
>TRBD1|14|TRBV6-4|TRBJ2-1|few
CASSETGGTNEQFF
TGTGCCAGCAGTGAAACAGGGGGTACCAATGAGCAGTTCTTC
>TRBD2|14|TRBV6-1|TRBJ2-7|-
CASSEGREGHEQYF
TGTGCCAGCAGTGAAGGTCGGGAGGGGCACGAGCAGTACTTC
>-|16|TRBV5-6|TRBJ1-1|-
CASSFGAGTANTEAFF
TGTGCCAGCAGCTTTGGGGCCGGGACGGCAAACACTGAAGCTTTCTTT
>-|11|TRBV19|TRBJ1-1|medium-sized
CASRTKGEAFF
TGTGCCAGTAGAACAAAGGGGGAAGCTTTCTTT
>-|15|TRBV4-1|TRBJ2-5|-
CASSQDYGSGETQYF
TGCGCCAGCAGCCAAGATTATGGGTCGGGGGAGACCCAGTACTTC
>-|11|TRBV20-1|TRBJ1-1|-
CSASEFPEAFF
TGCAGTGCTAGCGAGTTTCCTGAAGCTTTCTTT
>-|13|TRBV7-2|TRBJ2-7|-
CASSLATDTEQYF
TGTGCCAGCAGCTTAGCAACAGACACCGAGCAGTACTTC
>TRBD2|18|TRBV7-9|TRBJ2-1|-
CASRFEVLLAGGGNEQFF
TGTGCCAGCCGATTTGAGGTGTTGCTAGCGGGAGGGGGCAATGAGCAGTTCTTC
>-|14|TRBV29-1|TRBJ2-3|once
CSFLQDDYTDTQYF
TGCAGCTTCCTACAGGACGACTACACAGATACGCAGTATTTT
>-|15|TRBV5-6|TRBJ1-1|-
CASSSGLRMNTEAFF
TGTGCCAGCAGCTCGGGACTTCGGATGAACACTGAAGCTTTCTTT
>-|15|TRBV6-4|TRBJ2-3|-
CASSEASHSTDTQYF
TGTGCCAGCAGTGAGGCTAGCCATAGCACAGATACGCAGTATTTT
>-|12|TRBV29-1|TRBJ2-7|-
CSVFDRTYEQYF
TGCAGCGTTTTTGACAGAACCTACGAGCAGTACTTC
>-|12|TRBV7-2|TRBJ1-1|-
CASSLLGTKAFF
TGTGCCAGCAGCTTACTTGGGACAAAAGCTTTCTTT
>TRBD2|16|TRBV5-1|TRBJ2-1|-
CASSPLSGSSYNEQFF
TGCGCCAGCAGCCCGCTTAGCGGGAGCTCCTACAATGAGCAGTTCTTC
>-|16|TRBV30|TRBJ2-1|-
CAWSVPLGVVNNEQFF
TGTGCCTGGAGCGTCCCCCTCGGGGTAGTAAACAATGAGCAGTTCTTC
>TRBD1|15|TRBV18|TRBJ1-2|-
CASSPPPGQNYGYTF
TGTGCCAGCTCACCACCGCCGGGACAGAACTATGGCTACACCTTC
>TRBD2|17|TRBV7-7|TRBJ2-5|-
CASSLASGRAAKETQYF
TGTGCTAGCAGCTTAGCTAGCGGGAGGGCCGCGAAAGAGACCCAGTACTTC
>-|13|TRBV25-1|TRBJ1-1|-
CASSVTGNTEAFF
TGTGCCAGCAGTGTGACTGGAAACACTGAAGCTTTCTTT
>-|13|TRBV6-4|TRBJ2-1|-
CASSDRAYNEQFF
TGTGCCAGCAGTGACCGTGCCTACAATGAGCAGTTCTTC
>-|11|TRBV28|TRBJ1-1|-
CASSLRTEAFF
TGTGCCAGCAGTTTACGGACTGAAGCTTTCTTT
>TRBD1|11|TRBV29-1|TRBJ1-2|-
CSVEPDRGYTF
TGCAGCGTTGAACCGGACAGGGGCTACACCTTC
>TRBD1|15|TRBV6-5|TRBJ1-2|-
CASSPQGGGIYGYTF
TGTGCCAGCAGTCCACAGGGGGGTGGAATCTATGGCTACACCTTC
>-|14|TRBV6-1|TRBJ2-1|-
CASGPQGRESEQFF
TGTGCCAGCGGACCTCAGGGGCGGGAGTCGGAGCAGTTCTTC
>-|14|TRBV5-1|TRBJ1-2|once
CASSPDPTAKAYTF
TGCGCCAGCAGCCCCGACCCCACCGCTAAGGCCTACACCTTC
>-|16|TRBV6-5|TRBJ1-5|-
CASSSLGGHLVSTQHF
TGTGCCAGCAGTTCGCTAGGAGGACACCTCGTATCGACCCAGCATTTT
>-|15|TRBV7-8|TRBJ1-1|-
CASSSIFLEQTEAFF
TGTGCCAGCAGCTCTATCTTTCTGGAGCAGACTGAAGCTTTCTTT
>TRBD1|14|TRBV19|TRBJ1-1|-
CASSMRQGNTEAFF
TGTGCCAGTAGTATGCGACAGGGAAACACTGAAGCTTTCTTT
>-|15|TRBV19|TRBJ2-3|-
CASSLRGQNTDTQYF
TGTGCCAGTAGTCTGCGGGGTCAAAACACAGATACGCAGTATTTT
>-|13|TRBV28|TRBJ2-1|few
CASRNVLNNEQFF
TGTGCCAGCAGGAATGTACTGAACAATGAGCAGTTCTTC
>-|12|TRBV5-4|TRBJ2-5|few
CASSLDQETQYF
TGTGCCAGCAGCTTAGACCAAGAGACCCAGTACTTC
>TRBD1|14|TRBV10-3|TRBJ1-1|-
CAIRTGRMDTEAFF
TGTGCCATCCGGACAGGGAGAATGGACACTGAAGCTTTCTTT
>-|14|TRBV4-1|TRBJ2-7|-
CASSQEENSYEQYF
TGCGCCAGCAGCCAAGAGGAGAACTCCTACGAGCAGTACTTC
>-|12|TRBV14|TRBJ2-7|-
CASSQGINEQYF
TGTGCCAGCAGCCAGGGTATCAACGAGCAGTACTTC
>-|13|TRBV29-1|TRBJ2-5|-
CSVVFESGETQYF
TGCAGCGTTGTTTTTGAGTCGGGGGAGACCCAGTACTTC
>TRBD1|16|TRBV19|TRBJ1-2|few
CASSTDRAVANYGYTF
TGTGCCAGTAGTACGGACAGGGCCGTAGCTAACTATGGCTACACCTTC
>TRBD2|17|TRBV7-6|TRBJ2-5|-
CASSRTLSSGEQETQYF
TGTGCCAGCAGCCGTACCCTTTCTAGCGGGGAACAAGAGACCCAGTACTTC
>-|13|TRBV7-3|TRBJ1-1|-
CASSLGTNTEAFF
TGTGCCAGCAGCTTAGGCACGAACACTGAAGCTTTCTTT
>TRBD1|15|TRBV7-6|TRBJ1-1|-
CASSLGTGGLPEAFF
TGTGCCAGCAGCCTCGGGACAGGGGGCCTCCCTGAAGCTTTCTTT
>TRBD1|14|TRBV19|TRBJ1-1|-
CASRNDRVNTEAFF
TGTGCCAGTAGGAACGACAGGGTGAACACTGAAGCTTTCTTT
>-|11|TRBV28|TRBJ2-7|-
CASTSRRDAYF
TGTGCCAGCACCTCTAGAAGGGACGCGTACTTC
>TRBD1|16|TRBV12-5|TRBJ1-3|-
CASGLYPTGVGNTIYF
TGTGCTAGTGGTTTGTATCCTACAGGGGTTGGAAACACCATATATTTT
>-|11|TRBV30|TRBJ1-1|-
CGKMTNTEAFF
TGTGGGAAAATGACAAACACTGAAGCTTTCTTT
>TRBD1|16|TRBV7-3|TRBJ1-1|-
CASSPYRGRVNTEAFF
TGTGCCAGCAGCCCCTACAGGGGCAGGGTGAACACTGAAGCTTTCTTT
>-|14|TRBV5-1|TRBJ1-1|-
CASSLGSSNTEAFF
TGCGCCAGCAGCTTGGGGAGTTCGAACACTGAAGCTTTCTTT